This T cell receptor (beta chain) was obtained from a study of T cells in Graves' hyperthyroidism and ophthalmopathy. Whole-study findings and limits: Model output signaled ophthalmopathy a median approximately six months ahead of onset.

The CDR3 totals 15 residues. Germline V gives CDR1 SGHTS, CDR2 YDEGEE. J gave up 5 bases and V 5 bases, and 7 bases lay outside the gene matches. Criteria for exclusion of patients were uncontrolled infection, other autoimmune disease, pregnancy or lactation. PBMCs were sourced from approximately 9.3 ml fresh peripheral blood. RNA transcripts yielded amplified TCR beta CDR3 regions. With the HTBI primer set, the TCR CDR3 went through a first round of RT-PCR. TCRdb recomputed calls from the multiplex PCR reads with MiXCR, one row per CDR3 protein. The repertoire holds around 350,000 distinct CDR3 sequences, with about 14% as singletons. This clonotype has only a few counts. The antigen is not known.

The chain links TRBV5-8 to TRBJ2-1, with 10 bases fitting TRBD2. The receptor's source is a woman in her twenties or thirties with Graves' ophthalmopathy. The sequencing input was blood. CDR3 sequence reads: CASRYPSGGNNEQFF. The CDR3 nucleotides read TGTGCCAGCAGATATCCTAGCGGGGGTAACAATGAGCAGTTCTTC.